Included here is one T cell receptor (beta chain) sequence, with context. Its antigen remains unidentified. CDR3-region Arm-PCR and iRepertoire HTBI primers produced the TCR beta libraries. MiXCR was run by TCRdb on the multiplex PCR reads, yielding one entry per CDR3 protein. Of approximately 400,000 distinct CDR3 sequences listed, under 15% were seen once; the top ten hold approximately 15%. The sample originates from a study of regulatory T cells in long-lasting Graves disease. The sample's time point: newly diagnosed GD, antithyroid drugs for less than 3 months. PBMCs were the source of the RNA used for TCR sequencing. Study-wide results and caveats: In persistent patients, shared public clonotypes (under 3,000) outnumbered those in new patients (about 970).

These data also formed part of another study, on T cells in Graves' hyperthyroidism and ophthalmopathy. That report adds: Graves' hyperthyroidism was deemed stable absent ophthalmopathy progression within 18 months. The hyperthyroidism was newly diagnosed and had lasted under 2 months; the patients were aged 18 to 65.

Source: peripheral blood mononuclear cells (PBMCs), taken at new diagnosis, from a patient treated with antithyroid drugs. The sequence was obtained from a woman aged 25 to 45 with Graves disease.

This CDR3 is CASSPLAGGRTWASSYNEQFF. The CDR3 bases are TGTGCCAGCTCACCACTAGCGGGAGGAAGAACCTGGGCGAGCTCCTACAATGAGCAGTTCTTC. The chain joins TRBV18 to TRBJ2-1; 10 bases fit TRBD2. CDR1 KGHSH and CDR2 LQKENI come from the germline V gene. The CDR3 sequence is 21 residues long. V lost 1 base to trimming and J lost 0 bases; unmatched junction nucleotides: 15.